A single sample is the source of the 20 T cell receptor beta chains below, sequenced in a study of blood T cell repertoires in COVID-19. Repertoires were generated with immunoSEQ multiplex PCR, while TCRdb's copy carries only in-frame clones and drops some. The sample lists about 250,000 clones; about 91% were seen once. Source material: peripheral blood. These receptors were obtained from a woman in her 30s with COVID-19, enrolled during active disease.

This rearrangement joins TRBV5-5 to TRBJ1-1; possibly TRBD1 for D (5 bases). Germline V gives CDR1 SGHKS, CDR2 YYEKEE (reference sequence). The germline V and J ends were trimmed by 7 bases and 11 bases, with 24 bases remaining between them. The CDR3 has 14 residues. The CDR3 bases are TGTGCCAGCTCGCTTAACCGACTCACGGGGGGGGCTTTCTTT. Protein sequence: CASSLNRLTGGAFF.

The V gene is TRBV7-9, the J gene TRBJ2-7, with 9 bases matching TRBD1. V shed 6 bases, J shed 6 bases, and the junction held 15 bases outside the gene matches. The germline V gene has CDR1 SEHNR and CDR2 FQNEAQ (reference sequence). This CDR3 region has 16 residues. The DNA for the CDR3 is TGTGCCAGCAGTTCTAACAGGGGGCCCAGATGGATCGAGCAGTACTTC. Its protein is CASSSNRGPRWIEQYF.

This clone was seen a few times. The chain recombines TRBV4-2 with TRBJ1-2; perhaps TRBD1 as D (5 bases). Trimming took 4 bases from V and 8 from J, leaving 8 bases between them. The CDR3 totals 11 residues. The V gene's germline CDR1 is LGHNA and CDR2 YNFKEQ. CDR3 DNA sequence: TGTGCCAGCAGCCTCGGGGGAGGCTACACCTTC. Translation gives CASSLGGGYTF.

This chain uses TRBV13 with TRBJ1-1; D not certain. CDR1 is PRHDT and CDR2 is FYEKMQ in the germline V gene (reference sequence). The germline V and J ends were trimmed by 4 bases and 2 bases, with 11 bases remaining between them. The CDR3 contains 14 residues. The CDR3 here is CASSSPSFNTEAFF. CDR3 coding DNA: TGTGCCAGCAGCTCCCCCTCCTTTAACACTGAAGCTTTCTTT.

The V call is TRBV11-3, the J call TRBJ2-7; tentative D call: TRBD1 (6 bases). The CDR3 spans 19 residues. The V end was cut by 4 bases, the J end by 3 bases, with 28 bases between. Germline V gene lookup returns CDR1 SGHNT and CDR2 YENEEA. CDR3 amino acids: CASSSTPHIRQDQIYEQYF. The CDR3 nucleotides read TGTGCCAGCAGCTCCACCCCGCATATAAGACAGGACCAAATCTACGAGCAGTACTTC.

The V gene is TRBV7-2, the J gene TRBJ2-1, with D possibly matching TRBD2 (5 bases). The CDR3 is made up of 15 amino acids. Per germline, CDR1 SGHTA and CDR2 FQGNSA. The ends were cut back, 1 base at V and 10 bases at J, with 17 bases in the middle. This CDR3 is CASSLEGGSLREQFF. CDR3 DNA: TGTGCCAGCAGCTTAGAAGGCGGGTCCCTTAGAGAGCAGTTCTTC. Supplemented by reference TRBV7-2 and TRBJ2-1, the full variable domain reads GAGVSQSPSNKVTEKGKDVELRCDPISGHTALYWYRQSLGQGLEFLIYFQGNSAPDKSGLPSDRFSAERTGGSVSTLTIQRTQQEDSAVYLCASSLEGGSLREQFFGPGTRLTVL.

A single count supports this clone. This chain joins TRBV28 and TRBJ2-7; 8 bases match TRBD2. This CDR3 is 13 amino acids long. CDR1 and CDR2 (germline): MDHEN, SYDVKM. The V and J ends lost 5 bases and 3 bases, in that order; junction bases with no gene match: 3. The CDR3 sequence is CASSQGTSYEQYV. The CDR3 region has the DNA TGTGCCAGCAGTCAAGGGACTAGCTACGAGCAGTACGTC.

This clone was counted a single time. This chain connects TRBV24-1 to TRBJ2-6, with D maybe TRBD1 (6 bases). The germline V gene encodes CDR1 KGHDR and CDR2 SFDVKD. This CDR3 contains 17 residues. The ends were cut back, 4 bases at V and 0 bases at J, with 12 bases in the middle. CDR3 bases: TGTGCCACCAGTGAAAATACAGGGATCTCTGGGGCCAACGTCCTGACTTTC. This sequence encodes CATSENTGISGANVLTF.

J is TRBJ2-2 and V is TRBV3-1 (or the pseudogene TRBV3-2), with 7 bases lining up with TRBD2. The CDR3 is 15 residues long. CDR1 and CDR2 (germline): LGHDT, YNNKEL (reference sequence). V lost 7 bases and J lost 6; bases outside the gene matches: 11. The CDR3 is CASTLREKRSGELFF. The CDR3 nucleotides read TGTGCCAGCACCTTGCGGGAGAAAAGGTCCGGGGAGCTGTTTTTT.

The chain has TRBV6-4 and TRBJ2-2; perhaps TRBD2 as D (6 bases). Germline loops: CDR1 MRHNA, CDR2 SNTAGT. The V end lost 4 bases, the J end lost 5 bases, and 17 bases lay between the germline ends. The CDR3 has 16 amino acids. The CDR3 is CASSAQGLGGTGELFF. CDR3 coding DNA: TGTGCCAGCAGTGCCCAAGGTCTCGGAGGGACCGGGGAGCTGTTTTTT.

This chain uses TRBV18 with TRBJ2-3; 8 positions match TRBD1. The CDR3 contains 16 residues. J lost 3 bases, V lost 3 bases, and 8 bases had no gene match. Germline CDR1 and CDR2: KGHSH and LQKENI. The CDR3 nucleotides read TGTGCCAGCTCACCCCGTCCCGGGACAGGAACAGATACGCAGTATTTT. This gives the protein CASSPRPGTGTDTQYF.

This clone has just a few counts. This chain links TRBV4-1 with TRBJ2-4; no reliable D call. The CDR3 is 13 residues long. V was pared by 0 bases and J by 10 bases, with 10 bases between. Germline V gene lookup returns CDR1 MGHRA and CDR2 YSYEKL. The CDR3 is CASSQDGPEIQYF. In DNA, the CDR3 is TGCGCCAGCAGCCAAGATGGCCCGGAGATTCAGTACTTC.

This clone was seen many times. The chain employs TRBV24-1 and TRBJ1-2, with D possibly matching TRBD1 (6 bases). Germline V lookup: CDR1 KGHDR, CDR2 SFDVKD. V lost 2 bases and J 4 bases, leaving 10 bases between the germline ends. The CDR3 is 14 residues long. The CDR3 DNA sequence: TGTGCCACCAGTGATTCCGACAGGTCCTATGGCTACACCTTC. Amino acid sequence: CATSDSDRSYGYTF.

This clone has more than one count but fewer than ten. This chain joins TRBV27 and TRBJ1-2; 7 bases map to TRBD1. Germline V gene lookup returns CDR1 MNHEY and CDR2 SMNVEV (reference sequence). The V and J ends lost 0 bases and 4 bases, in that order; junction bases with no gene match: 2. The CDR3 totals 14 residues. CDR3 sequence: CASSLSTGIYGYTF. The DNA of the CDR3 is TGTGCCAGCAGTTTATCGACAGGGATCTATGGCTACACCTTC.

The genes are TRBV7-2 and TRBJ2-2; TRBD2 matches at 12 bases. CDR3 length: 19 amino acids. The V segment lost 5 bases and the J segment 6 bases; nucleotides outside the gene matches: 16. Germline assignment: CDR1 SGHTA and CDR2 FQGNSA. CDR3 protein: CASSPGRTSGAKRAGELFF. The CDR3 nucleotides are TGTGCCAGCAGCCCGGGAAGGACTAGCGGGGCGAAACGGGCCGGGGAGCTGTTTTTT.

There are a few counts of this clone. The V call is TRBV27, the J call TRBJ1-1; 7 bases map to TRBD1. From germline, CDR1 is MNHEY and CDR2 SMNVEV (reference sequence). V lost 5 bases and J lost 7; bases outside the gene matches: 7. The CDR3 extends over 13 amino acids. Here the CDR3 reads CASSPGGGLEAFF. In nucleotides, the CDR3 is TGTGCCAGCAGTCCAGGAGGGGGCCTTGAAGCTTTCTTT.

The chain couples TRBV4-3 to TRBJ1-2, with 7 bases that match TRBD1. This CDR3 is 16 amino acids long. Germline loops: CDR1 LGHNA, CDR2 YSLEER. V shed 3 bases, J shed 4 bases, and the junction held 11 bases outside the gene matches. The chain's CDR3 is CASSQQLNRGIYGYTF. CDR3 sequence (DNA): TGCGCCAGCAGCCAGCAACTTAACAGGGGCATCTATGGCTACACCTTC.

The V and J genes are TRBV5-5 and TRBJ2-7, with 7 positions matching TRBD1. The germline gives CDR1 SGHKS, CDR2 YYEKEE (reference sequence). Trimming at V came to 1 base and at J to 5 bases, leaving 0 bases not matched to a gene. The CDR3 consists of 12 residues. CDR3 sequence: CASSLQGDEQYV. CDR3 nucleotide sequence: TGTGCCAGCAGCTTGCAGGGGGACGAGCAGTACGTC.

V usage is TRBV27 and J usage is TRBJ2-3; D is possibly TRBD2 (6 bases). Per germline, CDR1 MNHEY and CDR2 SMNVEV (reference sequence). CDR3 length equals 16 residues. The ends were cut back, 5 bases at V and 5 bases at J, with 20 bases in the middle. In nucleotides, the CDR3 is TGTGCCAGCAGTCCGCGCACGCCCGGGAGAGGAGATACGCAGTATTTT. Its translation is CASSPRTPGRGDTQYF.

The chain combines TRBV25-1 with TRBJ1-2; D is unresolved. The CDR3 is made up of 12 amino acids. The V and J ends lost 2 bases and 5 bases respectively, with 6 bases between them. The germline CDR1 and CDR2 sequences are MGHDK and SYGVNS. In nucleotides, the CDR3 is TGTGCCAGCAGTGAAGGCAGGTATGGCTACACCTTC. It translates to CASSEGRYGYTF.